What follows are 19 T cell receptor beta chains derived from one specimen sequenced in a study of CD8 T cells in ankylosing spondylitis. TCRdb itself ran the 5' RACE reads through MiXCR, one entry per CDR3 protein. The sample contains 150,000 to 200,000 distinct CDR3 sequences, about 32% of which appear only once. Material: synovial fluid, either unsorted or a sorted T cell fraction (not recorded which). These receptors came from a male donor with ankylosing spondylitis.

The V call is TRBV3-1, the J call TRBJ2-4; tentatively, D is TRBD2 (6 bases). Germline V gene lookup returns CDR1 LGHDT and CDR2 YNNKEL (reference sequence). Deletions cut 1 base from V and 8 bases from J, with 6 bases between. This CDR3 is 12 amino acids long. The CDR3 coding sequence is TGTGCCAGCAGCCAAGGGGGGGACATTCAGTACTTC. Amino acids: CASSQGGDIQYF. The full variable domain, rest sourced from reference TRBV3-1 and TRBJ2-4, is DTAVSQTPKYLVTQMGNDKSIKCEQNLGHDTMYWYKQDSKKFLKIMFSYNNKELIINETVPNRFSPKSPDKAHLNLHINSLELGDSAVYFCASSQGGDIQYFGAGTRLSVL.

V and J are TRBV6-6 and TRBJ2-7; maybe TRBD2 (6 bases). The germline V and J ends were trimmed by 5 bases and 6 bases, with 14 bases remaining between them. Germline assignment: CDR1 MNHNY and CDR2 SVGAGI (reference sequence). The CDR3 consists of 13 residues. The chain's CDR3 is CASSRGTASEQYF. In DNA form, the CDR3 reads TGTGCCAGCAGTCGCGGGACTGCAAGCGAGCAGTACTTC.

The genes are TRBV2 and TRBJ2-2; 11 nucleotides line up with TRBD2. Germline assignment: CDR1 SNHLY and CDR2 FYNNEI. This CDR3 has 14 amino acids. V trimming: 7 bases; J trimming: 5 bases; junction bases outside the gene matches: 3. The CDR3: CASTTSGGTGELFF. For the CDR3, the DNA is TGTGCCAGCACAACTAGCGGGGGAACCGGGGAGCTGTTTTTT.

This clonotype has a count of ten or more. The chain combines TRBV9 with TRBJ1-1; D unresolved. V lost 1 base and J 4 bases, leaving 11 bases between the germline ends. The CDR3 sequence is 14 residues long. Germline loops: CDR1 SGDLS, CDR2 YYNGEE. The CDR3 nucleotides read TGTGCCAGCAGCGTAATTGGGGAGGGCACTGAAGCTTTCTTT. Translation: CASSVIGEGTEAFF.

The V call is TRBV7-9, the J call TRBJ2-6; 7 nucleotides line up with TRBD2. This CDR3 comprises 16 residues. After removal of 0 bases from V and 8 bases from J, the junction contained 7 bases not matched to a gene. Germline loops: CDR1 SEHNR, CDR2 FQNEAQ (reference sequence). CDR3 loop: CASSLAWGGYSNVLTF. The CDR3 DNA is TGTGCCAGCAGCTTAGCGTGGGGGGGGTACTCCAACGTCCTGACTTTC.

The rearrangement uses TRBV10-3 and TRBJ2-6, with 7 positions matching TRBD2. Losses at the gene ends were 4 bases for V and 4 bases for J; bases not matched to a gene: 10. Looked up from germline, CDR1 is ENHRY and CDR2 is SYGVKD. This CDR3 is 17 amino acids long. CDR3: CAISGGGLSLGANVLTF. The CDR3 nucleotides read TGTGCCATCAGTGGGGGGGGACTGAGCCTAGGGGCCAACGTCCTGACTTTC.

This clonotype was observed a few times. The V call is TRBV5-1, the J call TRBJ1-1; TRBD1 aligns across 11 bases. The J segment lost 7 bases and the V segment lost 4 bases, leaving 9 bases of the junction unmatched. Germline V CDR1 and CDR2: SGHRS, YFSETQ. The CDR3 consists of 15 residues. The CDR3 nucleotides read TGCGCCAGCAGCCGGGAGGGACAGGGGGTTATTGAAGCTTTCTTT. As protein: CASSREGQGVIEAFF.

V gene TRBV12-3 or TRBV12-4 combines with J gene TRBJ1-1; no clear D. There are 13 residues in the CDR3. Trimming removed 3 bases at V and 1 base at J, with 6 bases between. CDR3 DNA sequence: TGTGCCAGCAGTTTTAAGGCGAACACTGAAGCTTTCTTT. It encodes CASSFKANTEAFF.

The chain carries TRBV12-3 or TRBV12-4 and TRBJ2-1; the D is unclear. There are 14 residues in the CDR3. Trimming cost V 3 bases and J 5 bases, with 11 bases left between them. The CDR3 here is CASSFGQDNNEQFF. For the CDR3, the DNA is TGTGCCAGCAGTTTCGGGCAGGATAACAATGAGCAGTTCTTC.

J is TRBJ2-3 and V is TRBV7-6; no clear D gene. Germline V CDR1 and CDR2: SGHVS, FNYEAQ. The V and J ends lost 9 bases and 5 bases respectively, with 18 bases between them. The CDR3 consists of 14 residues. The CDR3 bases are TGTGCCAGTTCGTTTTACGGAACACAAGATACGCAGTATTTT. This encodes CASSFYGTQDTQYF.

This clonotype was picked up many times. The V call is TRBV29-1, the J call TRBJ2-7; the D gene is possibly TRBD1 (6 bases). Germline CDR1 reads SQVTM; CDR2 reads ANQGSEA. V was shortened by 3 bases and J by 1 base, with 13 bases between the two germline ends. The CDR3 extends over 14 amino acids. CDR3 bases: TGCAGCGTTGATGGGACACCGCCTTCCTACGAGCAGTACTTC. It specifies CSVDGTPPSYEQYF.

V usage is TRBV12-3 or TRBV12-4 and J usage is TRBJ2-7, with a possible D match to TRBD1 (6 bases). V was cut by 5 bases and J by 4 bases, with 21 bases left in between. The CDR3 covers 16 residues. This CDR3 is CASSRTDGRGKYEQYF. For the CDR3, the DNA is TGTGCCAGCAGTCGAACGGACGGCAGGGGCAAATACGAGCAGTACTTC.

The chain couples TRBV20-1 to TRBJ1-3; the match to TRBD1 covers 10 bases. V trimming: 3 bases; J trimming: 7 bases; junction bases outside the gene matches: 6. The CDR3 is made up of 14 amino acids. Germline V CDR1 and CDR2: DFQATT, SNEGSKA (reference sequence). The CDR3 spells CSARAGQGVNTIYF. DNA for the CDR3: TGCAGTGCTAGGGCCGGACAGGGGGTGAACACCATATATTTT.

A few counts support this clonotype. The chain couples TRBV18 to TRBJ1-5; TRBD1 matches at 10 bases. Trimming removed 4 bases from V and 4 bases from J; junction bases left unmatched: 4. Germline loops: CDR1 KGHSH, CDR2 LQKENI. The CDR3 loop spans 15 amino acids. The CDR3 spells CASSHRDRGNQPQHF. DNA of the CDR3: TGTGCCAGCTCACACCGGGACAGGGGTAATCAGCCCCAGCATTTT.

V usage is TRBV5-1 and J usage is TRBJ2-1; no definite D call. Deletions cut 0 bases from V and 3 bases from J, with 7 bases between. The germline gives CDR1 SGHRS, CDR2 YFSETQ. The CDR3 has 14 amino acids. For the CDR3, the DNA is TGCGCCAGCAGCTTGGATGCCAACTACAATGAGCAGTTCTTC. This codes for CASSLDANYNEQFF. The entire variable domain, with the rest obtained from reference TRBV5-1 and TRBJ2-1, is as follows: KAGVTQTPRYLIKTRGQQVTLSCSPISGHRSVSWYQQTPGQGLQFLFEYFSETQRNKGNFPGRFSGRQFSNSRSEMNVSTLELGDSALYLCASSLDANYNEQFFGPGTRLTVL.

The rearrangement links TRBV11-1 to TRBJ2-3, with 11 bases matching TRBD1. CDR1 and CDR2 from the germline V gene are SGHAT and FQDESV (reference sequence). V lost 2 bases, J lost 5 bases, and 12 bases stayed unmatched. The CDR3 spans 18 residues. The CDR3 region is CASSLPQVRTGGQDTQYF. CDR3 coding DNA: TGTGCCAGCAGCTTACCCCAAGTCAGGACAGGGGGCCAAGATACGCAGTATTTT. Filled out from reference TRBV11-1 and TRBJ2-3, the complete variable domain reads EAEVAQSPRYKITEKSQAVAFWCDPISGHATLYWYRQILGQGPELLVQFQDESVVDDSQLPKDRFSAERLKGVDSTLKIQPAELGDSAMYLCASSLPQVRTGGQDTQYFGPGTRLTVL.

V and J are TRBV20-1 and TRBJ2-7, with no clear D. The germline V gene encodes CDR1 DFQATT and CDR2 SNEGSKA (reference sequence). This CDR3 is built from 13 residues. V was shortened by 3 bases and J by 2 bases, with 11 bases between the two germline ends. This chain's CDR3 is CSASGLQAYEQYF. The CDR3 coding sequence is TGCAGTGCTAGTGGCCTACAAGCCTACGAGCAGTACTTC.

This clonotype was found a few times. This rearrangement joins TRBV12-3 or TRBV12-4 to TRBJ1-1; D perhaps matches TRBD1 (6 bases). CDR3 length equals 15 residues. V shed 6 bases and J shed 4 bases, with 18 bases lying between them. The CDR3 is CASRLDGYRATEAFF. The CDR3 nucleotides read TGTGCCAGCAGGCTCGACGGTTACAGGGCCACTGAAGCTTTCTTT.

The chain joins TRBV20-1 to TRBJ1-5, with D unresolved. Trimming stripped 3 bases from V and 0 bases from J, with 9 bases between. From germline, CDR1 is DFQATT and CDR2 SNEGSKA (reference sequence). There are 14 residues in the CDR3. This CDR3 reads CSASLSYSNQPQHF. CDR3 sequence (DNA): TGCAGTGCTAGTCTGAGTTATAGCAATCAGCCCCAGCATTTT.